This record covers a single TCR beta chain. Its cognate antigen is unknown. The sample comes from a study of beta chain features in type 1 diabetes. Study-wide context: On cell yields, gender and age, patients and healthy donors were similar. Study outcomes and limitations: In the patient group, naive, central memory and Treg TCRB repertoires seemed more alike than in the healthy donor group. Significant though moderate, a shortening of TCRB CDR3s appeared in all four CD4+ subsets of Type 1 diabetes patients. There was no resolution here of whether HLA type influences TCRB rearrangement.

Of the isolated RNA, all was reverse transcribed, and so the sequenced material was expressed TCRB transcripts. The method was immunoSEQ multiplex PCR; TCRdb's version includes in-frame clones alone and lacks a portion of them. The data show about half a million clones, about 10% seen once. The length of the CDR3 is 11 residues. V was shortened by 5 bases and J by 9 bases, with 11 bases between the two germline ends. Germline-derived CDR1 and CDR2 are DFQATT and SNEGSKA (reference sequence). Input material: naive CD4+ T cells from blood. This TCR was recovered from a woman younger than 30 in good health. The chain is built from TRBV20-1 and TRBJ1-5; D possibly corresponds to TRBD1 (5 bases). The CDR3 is CSASGGSPQHF. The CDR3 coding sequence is TGCAGTGCTTCCGGGGGGTCGCCCCAGCATTTT.